These 21 T cell receptor beta chains originate from one sample sequenced in a study of glioma-infiltrating T cells after dendritic cell vaccination. The protocol was immunoSEQ multiplex PCR, while the TCRdb copy is restricted to in-frame clones and leaves out a portion. The repertoire holds 95,000 or so clones, with over 65% as singletons. The source material was blood, sampled before dendritic cell vaccination. Receptors were obtained from a human donor with glioblastoma.

The rearrangement joins TRBV7-8 to TRBJ2-3; the D gene is possibly TRBD1 (5 bases). Trimming took 1 base from V and 3 from J, leaving 8 bases between them. Looked up from germline, CDR1 is SGHVS and CDR2 is FQNEAQ. The CDR3 spans 14 residues. The CDR3 reads CASSLDQGTDTQYF. In nucleotides, the CDR3 is TGTGCCAGCAGCTTAGACCAGGGAACAGATACGCAGTATTTT.

The J gene is TRBJ1-3, the V gene TRBV5-1; 9 bases fit TRBD1. With V trimmed by 0 bases and J by 0 bases, 4 bases remained unmatched. Germline V gene sequence: CDR1 SGHRS, CDR2 YFSETQ. The CDR3 extends over 17 amino acids. This CDR3 is CASSLGTGAISGNTIYF. CDR3 in DNA: TGCGCCAGCAGCTTGGGGACAGGGGCGATCTCTGGAAACACCATATATTTT.

CDR3 region: CASSLGAADYEQYF. The CDR3 DNA reads as TGTGCCAGCAGCTTGGGAGCCGCGGACTACGAGCAGTACTTC. The J gene is TRBJ2-7, the V gene TRBV5-6; no definite D call. Germline loops: CDR1 SGHDT, CDR2 YYEEEE. Trimming left V 0 bases short and J 3 bases short, with 10 bases between. This CDR3 is built from 14 residues.

J is TRBJ1-2 and V is TRBV4-2, with D unclear. The V gene's germline CDR1 is LGHNA and CDR2 YNFKEQ. Deletions cut 0 bases from V and 5 bases from J, with 13 bases between. The CDR3 sequence is 15 residues long. The DNA for the CDR3 is TGTGCCAGCAGCCAAGAAGGAGCGGGCACTTATGGCTACACCTTC. Residues: CASSQEGAGTYGYTF.

For the CDR3, the DNA is TGCGCCAGCAGCTCACGGACAGGGCAGGCCGGGGAGCTGTTTTTT. The encoded protein is CASSSRTGQAGELFF. V gene TRBV5-1 combines with J gene TRBJ2-2; 8 positions agree with TRBD1. This CDR3 is built from 15 residues. Trimming at V came to 3 bases and at J to 6 bases, leaving 7 bases not matched to a gene. Germline values: CDR1 SGHRS, CDR2 YFSETQ.

The V and J genes are TRBV7-9 and TRBJ2-7; D is unresolved. The V gene's germline CDR1 is SEHNR and CDR2 FQNEAQ (reference sequence). Deletions cut 5 bases from V and 0 bases from J, with 8 bases between. The CDR3 spans 13 residues. The DNA for the CDR3 is TGTGCCAGCAGCCCAATTAGCTCCTACGAGCAGTACTTC. Translated: CASSPISSYEQYF.

The chain links TRBV28 to TRBJ1-1, with 8 bases matching TRBD1. V lost 5 bases and J lost 4; bases outside the gene matches: 6. The CDR3 is 14 amino acids. Germline V gene lookup returns CDR1 MDHEN and CDR2 SYDVKM. DNA of the CDR3: TGTGCCAGCAGTACGGACAGGGTGTCCACTGAAGCTTTCTTT. Its translation is CASSTDRVSTEAFF.

The V gene is TRBV7-2, the J gene TRBJ2-7, with 7 bases matching TRBD1. The length of the CDR3 is 15 residues. From germline, CDR1 is SGHTA and CDR2 FQGNSA. The ends lost 2 bases at V and 0 bases at J; junction bases unmatched: 4. DNA of the CDR3: TGTGCCAGCAGCTTAATAGGGGGCGGCTCCTACGAGCAGTACTTC. Translation: CASSLIGGGSYEQYF. The full variable domain, with the rest looked up from reference TRBV7-2 and TRBJ2-7, is GAGVSQSPSNKVTEKGKDVELRCDPISGHTALYWYRQSLGQGLEFLIYFQGNSAPDKSGLPSDRFSAERTGGSVSTLTIQRTQQEDSAVYLCASSLIGGGSYEQYFGPGTRLTVT.

The chain has TRBV28 and TRBJ1-5, with TRBD1 as a possible D gene (5 bases). The V end was cut by 3 bases, the J end by 0 bases, with 9 bases between. Germline CDR1 MDHEN, CDR2 SYDVKM. The CDR3 has 15 amino acids. The CDR3 sequence is CASSFNRISNQPQHF. CDR3 DNA sequence: TGTGCCAGCAGTTTTAACAGGATTAGCAATCAGCCCCAGCATTTT.

V usage is TRBV9 and J usage is TRBJ2-3; tentatively, D is TRBD1 (6 bases). This CDR3 region has 14 residues. Germline V gene data show CDR1 as SGDLS and CDR2 as YYNGEE. Between the trimmed V and J ends, which lost 3 bases and 1 base, there was a span of 9 bases. CDR3 amino acids: CASSEGHRTDTQYF. CDR3 nucleotide sequence: TGTGCCAGCAGCGAGGGACACCGCACAGATACGCAGTATTTT.

The chain has TRBV7-2 and TRBJ2-7; 9 positions agree with TRBD2. Trimming removed 2 bases from V and 3 bases from J; junction bases left unmatched: 8. The CDR3 length is 16 residues. CDR1 SGHTA and CDR2 FQGNSA come from the germline V gene. DNA for the CDR3: TGTGCCAGCAGCTTACAGGCTAGCGGGGTGGGCTACGAGCAGTACTTC. Protein: CASSLQASGVGYEQYF. The whole variable domain, filled in from reference TRBV7-2 and TRBJ2-7, reads GAGVSQSPSNKVTEKGKDVELRCDPISGHTALYWYRQSLGQGLEFLIYFQGNSAPDKSGLPSDRFSAERTGGSVSTLTIQRTQQEDSAVYLCASSLQASGVGYEQYFGPGTRLTVT.

The chain uses TRBV14 and TRBJ1-3, with 9 bases that match TRBD1. CDR1 is SGHDN, CDR2 FVKESK, per germline. With 4 bases clipped from V and 4 bases from J, the junction kept 5 bases outside the gene matches. This CDR3 has 15 amino acids. The CDR3 nucleotides read TGTGCCAGCAGCCGAGGGACAGGGATCGGAAACACCATATATTTT. This translates into CASSRGTGIGNTIYF.

This chain uses TRBV10-3 with TRBJ2-2, with D possibly matching TRBD1 (5 bases). The length of the CDR3 is 14 residues. V lost 4 bases to trimming and J lost 0 bases, with 6 bases between them. CDR1 is ENHRY and CDR2 is SYGVKD in the germline V gene. CDR3 residues: CAISGQSNTGELFF. CDR3 DNA: TGTGCCATCAGTGGACAGTCGAACACCGGGGAGCTGTTTTTT.

This sequence joins TRBV7-9 and TRBJ1-5, with D possibly matching TRBD1 (5 bases). CDR1 SEHNR and CDR2 FQNEAQ come from the germline V gene (reference sequence). The CDR3 sequence is 14 residues long. V shed 6 bases and J shed 3 bases, with 12 bases lying between them. The CDR3 DNA sequence: TGTGCCAGCAGGGGGGAGGGGAACAATCAGCCCCAGCATTTT. Its protein is CASRGEGNNQPQHF.

This chain uses TRBV11-2 with TRBJ1-2; no clear D gene. Trimming pared 5 bases from V and 2 bases from J, leaving 12 bases between. Germline CDR1 reads SGHAT; CDR2 reads FQNNGV. The CDR3 loop spans 14 amino acids. DNA of the CDR3: TGTGCCAGCAGCCATGCCCCGGGGAACTATGGCTACACCTTC. Translating gives CASSHAPGNYGYTF.

The rearrangement joins TRBV12-1 to TRBJ1-6; the D call in the table, TRBD1, was not verified against the DNA. TRBV12-1 is a pseudogene. The CDR3 is 19 amino acids. The CDR3 DNA reads TGTGCCAGCAGCTTTGCCGGACACCTTTCATGCTCCTATAATTCACCCCTCCACTTT. This gives the protein CASSFAGHLSCSYNSPLHF.

The J gene is TRBJ1-2, the V gene TRBV25-1, with D possibly being TRBD1 (5 bases). CDR3 size: 13 residues. CDR1 MGHDK and CDR2 SYGVNS come from the germline V gene. V dropped 4 bases and J dropped 4 bases, with 10 bases sitting between them. In nucleotides, the CDR3 is TGTGCCAGCAGTGTAGGGGTCTTCTATGGCTACACCTTC. This translates into CASSVGVFYGYTF.

The CDR3 region has the DNA TGTGCCAGCTCACCAGCGGCTAGCGATTTCACAGATACGCAGTATTTT. Translation: CASSPAASDFTDTQYF. The rearrangement uses TRBV18 and TRBJ2-3; perhaps TRBD2 as D (6 bases). CDR1 KGHSH and CDR2 LQKENI come from the germline V gene. V was pared by 2 bases and J by 2 bases, with 14 bases between. The CDR3 has 16 residues. Combining the CDR3 with reference TRBV18 and TRBJ2-3 gives the whole variable domain NAGVMQNPRHLVRRRGQEARLRCSPMKGHSHVYWYRQLPEEGLKFMVYLQKENIIDESGMPKERFSAEFPKEGPSILRIQQVVRGDSAAYFCASSPAASDFTDTQYFGPGTRLTVL.

This clone was seen once. The chain combines TRBV6-5 with TRBJ1-6; no clear D gene. In germline, CDR1 is MNHEY, CDR2 SVGAGI. This CDR3 contains 14 residues. V lost 2 bases to trimming and J lost 9 bases, with 11 bases between them. CDR3 nucleotide sequence: TGTGCCAGCAGTTACGGGCAGGCCGGTTCACCCCTCCACTTT. Its translation is CASSYGQAGSPLHF.

V gene TRBV28 combines with J gene TRBJ1-2; D may be TRBD1 (5 bases). Germline loops: CDR1 MDHEN, CDR2 SYDVKM. Trimming took 3 bases from V and 2 from J, leaving 13 bases between them. The CDR3 length is 15 residues. The CDR3 here is CASSFGRGGNYGYTF. The CDR3 DNA is TGTGCCAGCAGTTTTGGTCGGGGGGGAAACTATGGCTACACCTTC.

The chain is built from TRBV29-1 and TRBJ2-1; no definite D call. This CDR3 is built from 13 residues. Germline CDR1 SQVTM, CDR2 ANQGSEA. V gave up 7 bases and J gave up 4 bases, with 14 bases separating them. The CDR3 DNA is TGCAGCGCCAAATCCGGCAGGTACAATGAGCAGTTCTTC. This codes for CSAKSGRYNEQFF.